One and the same sample provided the 8 T cell receptor beta chains below, sequenced in a study of OX40 agonist ivuxolimab in advanced cancers. Data came from immunoSEQ multiplex PCR; TCRdb stores just in-frame clones and leaves some out. Of fewer than 75,000 clones listed, 80% are singletons. The sequencing used CD4+ or CD8+ T cells sorted from blood, collected in a trial of the OX40 agonist ivuxolimab. These receptors were taken from an adult with an advanced solid tumor such as melanoma, head and neck, liver or kidney cancer.

The chain carries TRBV5-1 and TRBJ2-7, with TRBD1 matching 8 bases. The CDR3 runs 14 residues. V shed 4 bases, J shed 7 bases, and the junction held 10 bases outside the gene matches. The germline V gene has CDR1 SGHRS and CDR2 YFSETQ. For the CDR3, the DNA is TGCGCCAGCAGCCCCCGGACAGGGTATTATGAGCAGTACGTC. Amino acid sequence: CASSPRTGYYEQYV.

The rearrangement joins TRBV19 to TRBJ1-5, with D tentatively TRBD1 (6 bases). The CDR3 is 15 residues long. CDR1 is LNHDA, CDR2 SQIVND, per germline (reference sequence). The V end lost 5 bases, the J end lost 3 bases, and 14 bases lay between the germline ends. The CDR3 DNA reads TGTGCCAGTAGTCCCATACAGGGTAACAATCAGCCCCAGCATTTT. Protein: CASSPIQGNNQPQHF.

The chain couples TRBV5-1 to TRBJ1-1; D is possibly TRBD1 (6 bases). V lost 0 bases and J 1 base, leaving 13 bases between the germline ends. The germline gives CDR1 SGHRS, CDR2 YFSETQ. This CDR3 region has 16 residues. The CDR3 reads CASSLVPLQGNTEAFF. For the CDR3, the DNA is TGCGCCAGCAGCTTGGTTCCCCTACAGGGGAACACTGAAGCTTTCTTT.

This clone appeared once. The chain links TRBV28 to TRBJ2-1; 10 nucleotides match TRBD2. Per the germline V gene, CDR1 is MDHEN and CDR2 is SYDVKM. The CDR3 sequence is 17 residues long. Unmatched junction bases numbered 9, after V lost 1 base and J lost 6 bases. CDR3 bases: TGTGCCAGCAGTTTATCCCCCCTAGCGGGAGTACCCAATGAGCAGTTCTTC. This translates into CASSLSPLAGVPNEQFF. Combining the CDR3 with reference TRBV28 and TRBJ2-1 gives the whole variable domain DVKVTQSSRYLVKRTGEKVFLECVQDMDHENMFWYRQDPGLGLRLIYFSYDVKMKEKGDIPEGYSVSREKKERFSLILESASTNQTSMYLCASSLSPLAGVPNEQFFGPGTRLTVL.

The chain links TRBV7-9 to TRBJ1-5; D remains unclear. The germline V and J ends were trimmed by 8 bases and 4 bases, with 21 bases remaining between them. The germline CDR1 and CDR2 sequences are SEHNR and FQNEAQ (reference sequence). The CDR3 covers 16 residues. CDR3 loop: CASPLVFRKTNQPQHF. CDR3 sequence (DNA): TGTGCCAGCCCCCTCGTCTTCCGCAAAACGAATCAGCCCCAGCATTTT.

The rearrangement joins TRBV18 to TRBJ2-7; maybe TRBD2 (6 bases). Germline V gene data show CDR1 as KGHSH and CDR2 as LQKENI. CDR3 length equals 15 residues. With 3 bases removed from V and 3 bases from J, the gap between germline ends came to 15 bases. CDR3 sequence: CASSPTPGTGYEQYF. DNA of the CDR3: TGTGCCAGCTCACCGACCCCCGGGACTGGCTACGAGCAGTACTTC.

V usage is TRBV18 and J usage is TRBJ1-3; D is uncertain. Germline V gives CDR1 KGHSH, CDR2 LQKENI. CDR3 length: 16 amino acids. Trimming pared 6 bases from V and 1 base from J, leaving 16 bases between. In DNA, the CDR3 is TGTGCCAGCTCCCCCAACCCTCCTGCGTCTGGAAACACCATATATTTT. It codes for CASSPNPPASGNTIYF.

This clone is deemed medium-sized. V usage is TRBV18 and J usage is TRBJ1-2; D call uncertain. V lost 0 bases and J 1 base, leaving 9 bases between the germline ends. CDR3 length: 15 amino acids. Germline CDR1 is KGHSH and CDR2 is LQKENI. The CDR3 protein is CASSPPLGSNYGYTF. The CDR3 coding sequence is TGTGCCAGCTCACCACCGTTGGGCAGTAACTATGGCTACACCTTC.